The 22 T cell receptor beta chains given below trace back to one sample, sequenced in a study of CD8+ T cells in alopecia areata. Sequencing used cDNA as its template, made by extracting RNA and reverse transcribing it. Data came from immunoSEQ multiplex PCR; TCRdb stores just in-frame clones and leaves some out. This sample carries 210,000 or so clones, around 65% of them seen once, and the ten largest clones take around 1.3%. Treatment noted: oral pan-JAK inhibitor, 5-10 mg twice daily. This specimen was CD4+ T cells sorted from blood, taken around week 44, from a patient treated with tofacitinib. Receptor source: a human donor with alopecia areata.

This clone rates as medium-sized. The J gene is TRBJ2-3, the V gene TRBV7-2, with D possibly being TRBD2 (5 bases). This CDR3 is built from 14 residues. V lost 9 bases, J lost 0 bases, and 13 bases lay in between. Germline lookup yields CDR1 SGHTA and CDR2 FQGNSA. The CDR3 is CASVSRGSTDTQYF. The CDR3 coding sequence is TGTGCCAGTGTCTCGAGAGGGAGCACAGATACGCAGTATTTT.

This clone was detected only a few times. The chain has TRBV29-1 and TRBJ2-2; D is perhaps TRBD1 or TRBD2 (5 bases each). The CDR3 is 11 amino acids. The germline V and J ends were trimmed by 5 bases and 16 bases, with 17 bases remaining between them. Germline V gene data show CDR1 as SQVTM and CDR2 as ANQGSEA. Here the CDR3 reads CSVWTREGTFF. The CDR3 DNA is TGCAGCGTTTGGACAAGGGAAGGGACGTTTTTT.

The rearrangement joins TRBV7-8 to TRBJ2-1; D uncertain. The CDR3 length is 12 residues. Germline V gene lookup returns CDR1 SGHVS and CDR2 FQNEAQ. The germline V and J ends were trimmed by 3 bases and 6 bases, with 6 bases remaining between them. For the CDR3, the DNA is TGTGCCAGCAGCTTTATCGCCAATGAGCAGTTCTTC. This translates into CASSFIANEQFF.

This sequence joins TRBV6-6 and TRBJ1-1; 7 bases fit TRBD1. Trimming took 0 bases from V and 5 from J; bases not matched to a gene: 6. Germline V gene sequence: CDR1 MNHNY, CDR2 SVGAGI (reference sequence). The CDR3 runs to 15 residues. For the CDR3, the DNA is TGTGCCAGCAGTTACTCGAGATCACAGGGGACTGAAGCTTTCTTT. Translating it yields CASSYSRSQGTEAFF.

J is TRBJ1-3 and V is TRBV5-1; no clear D. The CDR3 loop spans 15 amino acids. Trimming pared 0 bases from V and 0 bases from J, leaving 7 bases between. Germline lookup yields CDR1 SGHRS and CDR2 YFSETQ. The CDR3 reads CASSLDGSSGNTIYF. Here the CDR3 DNA reads TGCGCCAGCAGCTTGGACGGCAGCTCTGGAAACACCATATATTTT.

The rearrangement uses TRBV4-3 and TRBJ2-6; 7 nucleotides align to TRBD2. Trimming cost V 6 bases and J 0 bases; bases outside gene matches: 17. CDR3 length: 20 amino acids. Germline lookup yields CDR1 LGHNA and CDR2 YSLEER. CDR3 protein: CASSRSFWEGISSGANVLTF. CDR3 nucleotides: TGCGCCAGCAGTCGTAGCTTTTGGGAGGGAATTTCCTCTGGGGCCAACGTCCTGACTTTC.

This chain links TRBV7-7 with TRBJ2-1, with TRBD1 identical over 7 bases. Germline V gives CDR1 SSHAT, CDR2 FNYEAQ (reference sequence). CDR3 size: 15 residues. V was pared by 5 bases and J by 2 bases, with 6 bases of the junction left unmatched. The CDR3 DNA reads as TGTGCCAGCAGCAGGGACGGGACAGCCTACAATGAGCAGTTCTTC. Encoded protein: CASSRDGTAYNEQFF. Looking up the rest from reference TRBV7-7 and TRBJ2-1 gives the full variable domain: GAGVSQSPRYKVTKRGQDVTLRCDPISSHATLYWYQQALGQGPEFLTYFNYEAQPDKSGLPSDRFSAERPEGSISTLTIQRTEQRDSAMYRCASSRDGTAYNEQFFGPGTRLTVL.

V and J are TRBV11-2 and TRBJ2-5; possibly TRBD1 for D (6 bases). Trimming cost V 3 bases and J 4 bases, with 9 bases left between them. The CDR3 is 13 amino acids. Germline V gives CDR1 SGHAT, CDR2 FQNNGV. CDR3 sequence: CASSFVQGETQYF. The CDR3 DNA reads TGTGCCAGCAGCTTCGTACAGGGAGAGACCCAGTACTTC.

The rearrangement links TRBV30 to TRBJ2-5; 10 nucleotides match TRBD2. Trimming at V came to 5 bases and at J to 2 bases, leaving 5 bases not matched to a gene. Germline V gene lookup returns CDR1 GTSNPN and CDR2 SVGIG (reference sequence). This CDR3 is 14 amino acids long. CDR3 protein: CAWDSGGLQETQYF. CDR3 nucleotides: TGTGCCTGGGATAGCGGGGGGCTTCAAGAGACCCAGTACTTC. Full variable domain (rest looked up from reference TRBV30 and TRBJ2-5): SQTIHQWPATLVQPVGSPLSLECTVEGTSNPNLYWYRQAAGRGLQLLFYSVGIGQISSEVPQNLSASRPQDRQFILSSKKLLLSDSGFYLCAWDSGGLQETQYFGPGTRLLVL.

CDR3 protein: CASSFLPISGANVLTF. Written as DNA, the CDR3 is TGTGCCAGCAGTTTCCTTCCAATCTCTGGGGCCAACGTCCTGACTTTC. The chain joins TRBV27 to TRBJ2-6; D remains ambiguous. V was shortened by 3 bases and J by 0 bases, with 9 bases between the two germline ends. The CDR3 consists of 16 residues. Germline CDR1 MNHEY, CDR2 SMNVEV (reference sequence).

The genes are TRBV30 and TRBJ2-7; 8 bases map to TRBD2. The CDR3 has 15 residues. Germline CDR1 reads GTSNPN; CDR2 reads SVGIG (reference sequence). The V gene end was trimmed by 1 base and the J gene end by 4 bases; junction bases not matched to a gene: 9. CDR3: CAWSDPGLGNYEQYF. CDR3 in DNA: TGTGCCTGGAGTGATCCGGGACTAGGAAATTACGAGCAGTACTTC.

V and J are TRBV4-3 and TRBJ1-2; D gene ambiguous. The germline V gene encodes CDR1 LGHNA and CDR2 YSLEER. The ends were cut back, 0 bases at V and 5 bases at J, with 16 bases in the middle. This CDR3 has 16 amino acids. The CDR3 coding sequence is TGCGCCAGCAGCCAAGATTGGGTCGGCACAAAATATGGCTACACCTTC. Translation gives CASSQDWVGTKYGYTF.

The chain is built from TRBV29-1 and TRBJ2-2; the D is unclear. CDR3 length equals 14 residues. In germline, CDR1 is SQVTM, CDR2 ANQGSEA. V was cut by 1 base and J by 4 bases, with 10 bases left in between. DNA of the CDR3: TGCAGCGTTGAAGGGGTCTACGGCACCGGGGAGCTGTTTTTT. This codes for CSVEGVYGTGELFF.

The chain combines TRBV29-1 with TRBJ1-4; D might be TRBD1 (6 bases). V was cut by 6 bases and J by 8 bases, with 10 bases left in between. Looked up from germline, CDR1 is SQVTM and CDR2 is ANQGSEA. There are 11 residues in the CDR3. The CDR3 protein is CSVPQGEKLFF. DNA for the CDR3: TGCAGCGTCCCTCAGGGGGAAAAACTGTTTTTT.

The chain's CDR3 is CASSLGGTAKTEAFF. The CDR3, as DNA: TGTGCCAGCAGCTTAGGAGGGACAGCTAAGACTGAAGCTTTCTTT. V usage is TRBV7-2 and J usage is TRBJ1-1, with TRBD1 matching 7 bases. In germline, CDR1 is SGHTA, CDR2 FQGNSA. The ends lost 1 base at V and 5 bases at J; junction bases unmatched: 7. The CDR3 covers 15 residues.

This clone was detected a few times. The chain uses TRBV4-1 and TRBJ2-7; the D gene is possibly TRBD1 (5 bases). CDR3 length: 15 amino acids. Trimming removed 1 base at V and 0 bases at J, with 10 bases between. Germline V gene sequence: CDR1 MGHRA, CDR2 YSYEKL. CDR3 coding DNA: TGCGCCAGCAGCCAAGGTCTGGGGCCCTCCTACGAGCAGTACTTC. Amino acid sequence: CASSQGLGPSYEQYF.

The chain carries TRBV9 and TRBJ1-6; D ambiguous. Deletions cut 4 bases from V and 9 bases from J, with 14 bases between. The CDR3 contains 14 residues. Germline lookup yields CDR1 SGDLS and CDR2 YYNGEE. The CDR3 DNA is TGTGCCAGCAGCTACACAGCGGAGGCTTCACCCCTCCACTTT. Encoded protein: CASSYTAEASPLHF.

V is TRBV14 and J is TRBJ2-5; D unclear. CDR1 SGHDN and CDR2 FVKESK come from the germline V gene. Trimming took off 0 bases at V and 5 bases at J, with 7 bases between the two ends. This CDR3 has 13 amino acids. This CDR3 reads CASSQDPPETQYF. CDR3 bases: TGTGCCAGCAGCCAAGATCCTCCTGAGACCCAGTACTTC.

This chain uses TRBV4-3 with TRBJ1-2; D remains unclear. This CDR3 has 12 amino acids. CDR1 is LGHNA and CDR2 is YSLEER in the germline V gene. With 3 bases removed from V and 8 bases from J, the gap between germline ends came to 10 bases. The CDR3 DNA follows: TGCGCCAGCAGCCACCACTCGGGGGGCTACACCTTC. It codes for CASSHHSGGYTF.

The V gene is TRBV20-1, the J gene TRBJ2-5; D remains unclear. CDR1 DFQATT and CDR2 SNEGSKA come from the germline V gene (reference sequence). Trimming stripped 4 bases from V and 5 bases from J, with 8 bases between. CDR3 length: 11 amino acids. The CDR3 protein is CSAKRAETQYF. In DNA, the CDR3 is TGCAGTGCTAAACGTGCGGAGACCCAGTACTTC.

The chain recombines TRBV30 with TRBJ1-1; D uncertain. CDR3 length: 12 amino acids. Germline V lookup: CDR1 GTSNPN, CDR2 SVGIG (reference sequence). The V and J ends lost 3 bases and 1 base respectively, with 6 bases between them. CDR3 loop: CAWRVANTEAFF. The CDR3 DNA reads TGTGCCTGGAGAGTTGCGAACACTGAAGCTTTCTTT. The whole variable domain, filled in from reference TRBV30 and TRBJ1-1, reads SQTIHQWPATLVQPVGSPLSLECTVEGTSNPNLYWYRQAAGRGLQLLFYSVGIGQISSEVPQNLSASRPQDRQFILSSKKLLLSDSGFYLCAWRVANTEAFFGQGTRLTVV.

This clone appeared a few times. The V and J genes are TRBV12-5 and TRBJ1-5, with TRBD1 identical over 9 bases. This CDR3 has 15 residues. The ends lost 5 bases at V and 5 bases at J; junction bases unmatched: 7. Germline V gene sequence: CDR1 LGHNT, CDR2 FRNRAP. The CDR3 nucleotides read TGTGCTAGTGGTCCTGGACAGGGGAAAGATCAGCCCCAGCATTTT. It is translated as CASGPGQGKDQPQHF.